These T cell receptor beta chains were read from a single sample in a study of human T cells and chemical hapten exposure. In TCRdb, the RACE reads were re-called with MiXCR into one record per CDR3 protein. The profile covers some 71,000 distinct CDR3 sequences, with roughly 11% appearing a single time and approximately 1.4% taken by the ten largest. The specimen comprised whole blood, sampled in connection with sensitization to the hapten diphenylcyclopropenone (DPC). The receptor set was obtained from a woman aged 50 to 60 with alopecia areata. Some clones in this sample may be carry-over from other donors' samples. Each CDR3 is given with its conserved first and last residue. The D gene is left open where the match is weak. Expanded clones get a size class; other rows say once, few or many, or leave the size out.

>many|.|TRBV6-5|TRBJ1-6
CASSSRGANSPLHF
TGTGCCAGCAGCTCCCGGGGAGCAAATTCACCCCTCCACTTT
>many|.|TRBV29-1|TRBJ1-1
CSVHRAENTEAFF
TGCAGCGTTCACAGGGCGGAGAACACTGAAGCTTTCTTT
>many|TRBD1|TRBV7-9|TRBJ2-7
CASSLVSQGDYEQYF
TGTGCCAGCAGCTTAGTTTCACAGGGGGACTACGAGCAGTACTTC
>many|TRBD1|TRBV4-1|TRBJ2-7
CASSQVDRGYEQYF
TGCGCCAGCAGCCAAGTGGACAGGGGATACGAGCAGTACTTC
>few|TRBD2|TRBV7-9|TRBJ2-1
CASRSGLADYNEQFF
TGTGCCAGCAGATCCGGACTAGCGGACTACAATGAGCAGTTCTTC
>few|.|TRBV4-2|TRBJ2-7
CASSQEQSGPYEQYF
TGTGCCAGCAGCCAAGAACAGTCCGGGCCCTACGAGCAGTACTTC
>.|.|TRBV11-2|TRBJ2-7
CASSLPGTEQYF
TGTGCCAGCAGCCTACCAGGTACCGAGCAGTACTTC
>.|TRBD2|TRBV6-2/TRBV6-3|TRBJ2-4
CASSRGTSGFTKNIQYF
TGTGCCAGCAGTCGGGGGACTAGCGGATTTACCAAAAACATTCAGTACTTC
>many|.|TRBV10-3|TRBJ1-1
CAIRGTEAFF
TGTGCCATCAGGGGCACTGAAGCTTTCTTT
>few|.|TRBV14|TRBJ2-1
CASSQIGETGQFF
TGTGCCAGCAGCCAAATTGGGGAAACGGGGCAGTTCTTC
>few|.|TRBV18|TRBJ1-4
CASSPTGPNEKLFF
TGTGCCAGCTCACCAACAGGGCCTAATGAAAAACTGTTTTTT
>.|TRBD2|TRBV12-3/TRBV12-4|TRBJ2-3
CASSLSLGSGSSDTQYF
TGTGCCAGCAGTTTAAGCTTAGGTAGCGGGAGTTCAGATACGCAGTATTTT
>many|.|TRBV24-1|TRBJ2-3
CATSATQYF
TGTGCCACCTCGGCTACGCAGTATTTT
>many|.|TRBV10-3|TRBJ1-2
CATTRPQADYGYTF
TGTGCCACGACACGTCCCCAGGCGGACTATGGCTACACCTTC
>many|TRBD1|TRBV29-1|TRBJ1-1
CSVDRGQNTEAFF
TGCAGCGTGGACAGGGGGCAAAACACTGAAGCTTTCTTT
>many|.|TRBV12-3/TRBV12-4|TRBJ1-1
CASSFAGVNGEAFF
TGTGCCAGCAGTTTTGCAGGTGTGAACGGTGAAGCTTTCTTT
>.|.|TRBV7-6|TRBJ2-3
CASSFLLSGTDTQYF
TGTGCCAGCAGCTTTTTGTTGTCGGGCACAGATACGCAGTATTTT
>few|.|TRBV5-1|TRBJ2-7
CASSPRTGSSYEQYF
TGCGCCAGCAGCCCGCGGACGGGGAGCTCCTACGAGCAGTACTTC
>few|.|TRBV7-7|TRBJ2-3
CASAQGTDTQYF
TGTGCTAGCGCACAGGGCACAGATACGCAGTATTTT
>.|.|TRBV29-1|TRBJ1-2
CSVGSGGASPYGYTF
TGCAGCGTTGGAAGCGGGGGCGCGTCCCCCTATGGCTACACCTTC
>.|TRBD1|TRBV6-2/TRBV6-3|TRBJ1-6
CATERTGGAYNSPLHF
TGTGCCACCGAAAGAACAGGGGGCGCGTATAATTCACCCCTCCACTTT
>few|TRBD2|TRBV7-8|TRBJ2-3
CASRDSGGATDTQYF
TGTGCCAGCAGGGATAGCGGGGGGGCGACAGATACGCAGTATTTT